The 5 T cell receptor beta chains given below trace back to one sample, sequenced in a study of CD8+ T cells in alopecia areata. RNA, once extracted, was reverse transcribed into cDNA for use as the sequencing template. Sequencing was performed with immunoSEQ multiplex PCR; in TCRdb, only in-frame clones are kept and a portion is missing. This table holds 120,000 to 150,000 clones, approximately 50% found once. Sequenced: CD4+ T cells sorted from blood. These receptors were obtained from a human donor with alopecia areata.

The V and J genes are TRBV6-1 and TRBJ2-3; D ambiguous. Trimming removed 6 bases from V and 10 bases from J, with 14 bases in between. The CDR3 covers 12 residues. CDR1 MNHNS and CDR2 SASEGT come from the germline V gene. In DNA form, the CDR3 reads TGTGCCAGCAGCGACCGGCCCGTTCCGCAGTATTTT. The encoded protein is CASSDRPVPQYF.

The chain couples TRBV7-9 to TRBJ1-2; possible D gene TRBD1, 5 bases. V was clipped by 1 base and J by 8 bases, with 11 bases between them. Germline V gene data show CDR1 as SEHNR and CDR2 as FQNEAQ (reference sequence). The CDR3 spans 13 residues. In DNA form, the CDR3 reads TGTGCCAGCAGCTTAGTAGCAGGGCCCGGCTACACCTTC. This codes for CASSLVAGPGYTF.

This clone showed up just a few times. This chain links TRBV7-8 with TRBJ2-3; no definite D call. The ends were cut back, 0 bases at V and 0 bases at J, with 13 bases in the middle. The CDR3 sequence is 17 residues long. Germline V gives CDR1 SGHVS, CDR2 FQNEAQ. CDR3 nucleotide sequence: TGTGCCAGCAGCTTAGCGCTGGGAAGCCCTAGCACAGATACGCAGTATTTT. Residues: CASSLALGSPSTDTQYF.

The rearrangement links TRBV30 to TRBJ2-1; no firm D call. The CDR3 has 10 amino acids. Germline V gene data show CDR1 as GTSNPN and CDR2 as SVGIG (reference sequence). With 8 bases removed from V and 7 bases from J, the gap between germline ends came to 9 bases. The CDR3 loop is CARGRNEQFF. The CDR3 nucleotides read TGTGCCCGTGGTCGGAATGAGCAGTTCTTC. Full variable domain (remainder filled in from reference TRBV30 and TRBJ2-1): SQTIHQWPATLVQPVGSPLSLECTVEGTSNPNLYWYRQAAGRGLQLLFYSVGIGQISSEVPQNLSASRPQDRQFILSSKKLLLSDSGFYLCARGRNEQFFGPGTRLTVL.

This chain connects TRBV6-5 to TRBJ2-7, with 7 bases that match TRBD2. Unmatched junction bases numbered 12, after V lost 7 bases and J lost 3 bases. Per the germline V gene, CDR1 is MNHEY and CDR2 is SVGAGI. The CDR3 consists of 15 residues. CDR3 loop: CASMGSGLDNYEQYF. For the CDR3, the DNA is TGTGCCAGCATGGGCTCCGGACTAGATAACTACGAGCAGTACTTC.